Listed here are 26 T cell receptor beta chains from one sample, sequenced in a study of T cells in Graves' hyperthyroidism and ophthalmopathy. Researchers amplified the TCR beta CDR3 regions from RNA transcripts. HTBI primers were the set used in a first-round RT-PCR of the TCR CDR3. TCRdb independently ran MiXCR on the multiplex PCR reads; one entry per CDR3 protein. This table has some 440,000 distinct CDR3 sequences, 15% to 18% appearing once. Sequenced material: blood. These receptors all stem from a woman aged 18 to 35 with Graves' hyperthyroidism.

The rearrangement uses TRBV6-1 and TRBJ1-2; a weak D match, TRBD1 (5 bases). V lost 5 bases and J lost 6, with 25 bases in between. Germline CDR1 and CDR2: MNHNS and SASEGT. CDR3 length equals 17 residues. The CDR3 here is CASSWRGISGNLNGYTF. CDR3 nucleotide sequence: TGTGCCAGCAGTTGGCGGGGCATCAGTGGCAATTTGAATGGCTACACCTTC.

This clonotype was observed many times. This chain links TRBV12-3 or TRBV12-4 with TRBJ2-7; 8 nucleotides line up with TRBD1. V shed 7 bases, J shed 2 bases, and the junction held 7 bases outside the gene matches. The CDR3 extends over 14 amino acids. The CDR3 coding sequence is TGTGCCAGCAAGAGGGGGACAGGAGCCTACGAGCAGTACTTC. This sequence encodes CASKRGTGAYEQYF.

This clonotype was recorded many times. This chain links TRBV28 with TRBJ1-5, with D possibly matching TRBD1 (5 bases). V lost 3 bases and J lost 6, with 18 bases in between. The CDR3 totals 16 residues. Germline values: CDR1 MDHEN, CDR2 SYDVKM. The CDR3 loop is CASSFRDGVGFQPQHF. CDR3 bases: TGTGCCAGCAGTTTCAGGGATGGAGTGGGGTTTCAGCCCCAGCATTTT.

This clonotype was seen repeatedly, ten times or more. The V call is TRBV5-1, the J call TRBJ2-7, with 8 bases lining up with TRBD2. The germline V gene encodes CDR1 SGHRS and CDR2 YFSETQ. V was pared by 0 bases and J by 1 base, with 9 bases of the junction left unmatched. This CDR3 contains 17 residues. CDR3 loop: CASSLDKIGTRSYEQYF. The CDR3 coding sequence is TGCGCCAGCAGCTTGGACAAAATCGGGACTAGATCCTACGAGCAGTACTTC.

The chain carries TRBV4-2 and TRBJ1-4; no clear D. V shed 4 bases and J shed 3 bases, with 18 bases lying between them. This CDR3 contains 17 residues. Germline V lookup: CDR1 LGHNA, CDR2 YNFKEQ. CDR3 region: CASSPMVRGEANEKLFF. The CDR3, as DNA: TGTGCCAGCAGCCCGATGGTCCGGGGAGAGGCTAATGAAAAACTGTTTTTT.

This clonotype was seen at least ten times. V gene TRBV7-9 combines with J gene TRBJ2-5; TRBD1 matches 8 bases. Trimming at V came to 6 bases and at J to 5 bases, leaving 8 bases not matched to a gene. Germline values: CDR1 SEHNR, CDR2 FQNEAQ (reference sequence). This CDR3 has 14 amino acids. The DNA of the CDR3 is TGTGCCAGCAGTACCCAGGGGGCGAGTGAGACCCAGTACTTC. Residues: CASSTQGASETQYF.

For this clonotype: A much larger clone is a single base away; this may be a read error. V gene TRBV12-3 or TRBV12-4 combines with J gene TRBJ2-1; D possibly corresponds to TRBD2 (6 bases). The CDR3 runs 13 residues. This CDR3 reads CASSLEGSWEQCF. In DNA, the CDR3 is TGTGCCAGCAGTCTGGAGGGGTCTTGGGAGCAGTGCTTC.

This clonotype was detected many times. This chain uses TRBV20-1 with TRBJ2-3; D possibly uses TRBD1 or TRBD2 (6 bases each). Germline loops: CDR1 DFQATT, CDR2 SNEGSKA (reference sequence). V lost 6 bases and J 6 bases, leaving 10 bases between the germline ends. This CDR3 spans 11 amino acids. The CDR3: CSAGGLDTQYF. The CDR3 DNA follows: TGCAGTGCAGGGGGGCTCGATACGCAGTATTTT.

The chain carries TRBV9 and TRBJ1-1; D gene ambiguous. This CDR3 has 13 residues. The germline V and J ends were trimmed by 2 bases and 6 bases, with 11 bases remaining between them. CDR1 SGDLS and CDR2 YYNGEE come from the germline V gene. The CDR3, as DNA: TGTGCCAGCAGCGTTCGGGCAGGCGCTGAAGCTTTCTTT. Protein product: CASSVRAGAEAFF.

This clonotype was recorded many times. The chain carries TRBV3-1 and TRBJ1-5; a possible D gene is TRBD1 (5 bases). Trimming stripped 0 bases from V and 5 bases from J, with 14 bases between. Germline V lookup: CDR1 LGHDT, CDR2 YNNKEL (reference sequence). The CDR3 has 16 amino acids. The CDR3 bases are TGTGCCAGCAGCCAAGATGGAGGGGTCCCCCATCAGCCCCAGCATTTT. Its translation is CASSQDGGVPHQPQHF.

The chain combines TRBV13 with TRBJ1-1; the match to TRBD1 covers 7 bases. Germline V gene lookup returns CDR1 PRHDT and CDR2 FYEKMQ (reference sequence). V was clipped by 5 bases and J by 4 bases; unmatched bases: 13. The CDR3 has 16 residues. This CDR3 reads CASSGAGTAVGTEAFF. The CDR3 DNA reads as TGTGCCAGCAGCGGTGCCGGGACAGCAGTGGGCACTGAAGCTTTCTTT.

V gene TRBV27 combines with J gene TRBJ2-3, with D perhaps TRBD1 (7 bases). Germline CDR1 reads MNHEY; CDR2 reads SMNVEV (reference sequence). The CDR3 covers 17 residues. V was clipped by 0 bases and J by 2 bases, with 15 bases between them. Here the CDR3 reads CASSLSRTGGITDTQYF. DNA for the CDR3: TGTGCCAGCAGTTTATCCCGGACAGGCGGGATCACAGATACGCAGTATTTT.

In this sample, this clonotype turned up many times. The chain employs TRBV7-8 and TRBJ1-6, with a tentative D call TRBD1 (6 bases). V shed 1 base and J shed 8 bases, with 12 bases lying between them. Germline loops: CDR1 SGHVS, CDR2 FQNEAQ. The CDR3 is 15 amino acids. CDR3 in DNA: TGTGCCAGCAGCTTAGGGGGGGCTCCTTATTCACCCCTCCACTTT. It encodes CASSLGGAPYSPLHF.

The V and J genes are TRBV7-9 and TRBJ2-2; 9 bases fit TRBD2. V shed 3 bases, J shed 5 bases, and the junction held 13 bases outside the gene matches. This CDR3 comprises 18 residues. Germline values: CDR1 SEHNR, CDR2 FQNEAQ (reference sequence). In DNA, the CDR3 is TGTGCCAGCAGCTTCTGGGCAAGGCTAGCGGGGACGACCGGGGAGCTGTTTTTT. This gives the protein CASSFWARLAGTTGELFF.

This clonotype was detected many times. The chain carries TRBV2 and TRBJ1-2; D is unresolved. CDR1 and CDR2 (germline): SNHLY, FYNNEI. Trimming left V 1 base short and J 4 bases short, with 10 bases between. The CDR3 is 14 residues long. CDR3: CASSEVRVGYGYTF. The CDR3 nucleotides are TGTGCCAGCAGTGAAGTGCGGGTGGGCTATGGCTACACCTTC. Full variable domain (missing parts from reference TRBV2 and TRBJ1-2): EPEVTQTPSHQVTQMGQEVILRCVPISNHLYFYWYRQILGQKVEFLVSFYNNEISEKSEIFDDQFSVERPDGSNFTLKIRSTKLEDSAMYFCASSEVRVGYGYTFGSGTRLTVV.

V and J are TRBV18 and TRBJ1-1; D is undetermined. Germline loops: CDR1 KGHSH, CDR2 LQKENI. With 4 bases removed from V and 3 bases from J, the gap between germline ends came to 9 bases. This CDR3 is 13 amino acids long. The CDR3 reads CASSLHEDTEAFF. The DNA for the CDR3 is TGTGCCAGCTCACTCCATGAGGACACTGAAGCTTTCTTT.

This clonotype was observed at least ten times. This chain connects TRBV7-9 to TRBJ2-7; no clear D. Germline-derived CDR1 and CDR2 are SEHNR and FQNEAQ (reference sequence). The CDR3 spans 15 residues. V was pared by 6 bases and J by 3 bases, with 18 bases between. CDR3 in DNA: TGTGCCAGCAGTCGTCGCGCTGGGGATTTCTACGAGCAGTACTTC. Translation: CASSRRAGDFYEQYF.

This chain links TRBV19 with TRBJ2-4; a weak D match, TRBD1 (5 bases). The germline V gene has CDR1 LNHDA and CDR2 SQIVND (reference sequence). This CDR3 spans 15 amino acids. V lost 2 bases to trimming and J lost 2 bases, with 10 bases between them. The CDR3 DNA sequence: TGTGCCAGTAGTATATCGACAGTTCCCAAAAACATTCAGTACTTC. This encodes CASSISTVPKNIQYF.

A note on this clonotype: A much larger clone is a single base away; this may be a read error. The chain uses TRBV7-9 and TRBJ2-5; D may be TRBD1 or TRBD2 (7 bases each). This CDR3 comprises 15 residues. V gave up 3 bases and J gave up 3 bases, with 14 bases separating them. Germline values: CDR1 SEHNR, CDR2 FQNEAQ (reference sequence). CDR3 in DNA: TGTGCCAGCAGCTTGGGAGGGACAGCGGAAGAGACCCAGTACTTC. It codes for CASSLGGTAEETQYF.

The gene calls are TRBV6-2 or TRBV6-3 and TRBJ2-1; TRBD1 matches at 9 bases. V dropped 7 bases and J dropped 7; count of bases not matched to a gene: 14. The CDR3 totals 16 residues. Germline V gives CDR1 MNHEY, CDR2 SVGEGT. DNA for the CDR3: TGTGCCAGCACGTACCACCCCGGGACAGGGATTAATGAGCAGTTCTTC. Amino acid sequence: CASTYHPGTGINEQFF.

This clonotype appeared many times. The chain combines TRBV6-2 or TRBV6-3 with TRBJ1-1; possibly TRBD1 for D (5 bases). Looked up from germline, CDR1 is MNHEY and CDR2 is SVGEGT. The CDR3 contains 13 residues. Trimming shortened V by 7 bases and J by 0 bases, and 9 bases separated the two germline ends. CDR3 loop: CASKGLLNTEAFF. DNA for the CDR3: TGTGCCAGCAAGGGACTCTTGAACACTGAAGCTTTCTTT.

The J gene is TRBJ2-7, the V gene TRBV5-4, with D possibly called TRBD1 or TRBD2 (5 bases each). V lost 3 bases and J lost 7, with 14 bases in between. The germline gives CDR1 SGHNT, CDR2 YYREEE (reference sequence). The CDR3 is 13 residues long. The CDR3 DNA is TGTGCCAGCAGCTGGGACCTCACGATGGAGCAGTACTTC. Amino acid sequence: CASSWDLTMEQYF.

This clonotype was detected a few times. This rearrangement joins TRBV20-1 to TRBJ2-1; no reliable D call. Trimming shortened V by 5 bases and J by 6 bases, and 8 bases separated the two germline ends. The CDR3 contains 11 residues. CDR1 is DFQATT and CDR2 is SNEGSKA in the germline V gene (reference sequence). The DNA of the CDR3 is TGCAGTGCTCACCCAGCCAATGAGCAGTTCTTC. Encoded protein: CSAHPANEQFF.

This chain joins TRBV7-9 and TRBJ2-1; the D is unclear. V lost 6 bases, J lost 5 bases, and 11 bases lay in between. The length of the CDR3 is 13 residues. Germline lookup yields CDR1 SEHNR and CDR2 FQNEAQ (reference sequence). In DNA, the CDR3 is TGTGCCAGCAGATCCGTGGACCACAATGAGCAGTTCTTC. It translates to CASRSVDHNEQFF.

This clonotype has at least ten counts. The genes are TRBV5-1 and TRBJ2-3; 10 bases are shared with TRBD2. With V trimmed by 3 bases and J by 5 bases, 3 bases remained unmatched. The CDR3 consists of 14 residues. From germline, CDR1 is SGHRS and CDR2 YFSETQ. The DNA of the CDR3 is TGCGCCAGCAGCTCCGGGACTAGCGTAGATACGCAGTATTTT. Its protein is CASSSGTSVDTQYF.

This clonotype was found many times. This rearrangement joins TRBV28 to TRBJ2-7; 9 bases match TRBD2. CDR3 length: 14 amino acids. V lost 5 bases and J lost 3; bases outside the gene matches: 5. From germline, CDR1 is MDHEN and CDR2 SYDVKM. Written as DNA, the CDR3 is TGTGCCAGCAGTGAGGTAGCGGGGGTCTACGAGCAGTACTTC. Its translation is CASSEVAGVYEQYF.